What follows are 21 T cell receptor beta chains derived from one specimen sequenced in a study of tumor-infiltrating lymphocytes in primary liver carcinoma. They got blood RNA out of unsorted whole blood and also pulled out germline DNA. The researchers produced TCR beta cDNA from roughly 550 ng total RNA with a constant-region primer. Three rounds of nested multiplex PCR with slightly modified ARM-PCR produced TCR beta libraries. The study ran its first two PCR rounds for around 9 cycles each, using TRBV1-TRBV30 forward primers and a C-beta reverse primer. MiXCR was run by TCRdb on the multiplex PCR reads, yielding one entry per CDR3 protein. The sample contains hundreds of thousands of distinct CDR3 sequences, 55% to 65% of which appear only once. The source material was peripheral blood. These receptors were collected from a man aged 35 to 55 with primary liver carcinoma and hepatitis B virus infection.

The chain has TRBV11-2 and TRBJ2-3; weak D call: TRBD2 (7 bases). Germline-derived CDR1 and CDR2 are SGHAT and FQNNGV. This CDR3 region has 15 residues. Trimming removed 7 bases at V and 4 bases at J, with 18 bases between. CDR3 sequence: CASNFRGGAPDTQYF. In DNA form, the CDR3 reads TGTGCCAGCAACTTTAGGGGGGGAGCACCAGATACGCAGTATTTT.

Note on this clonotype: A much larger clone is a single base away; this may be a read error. The CDR3 protein is CASKETQYF. The CDR3 DNA sequence: TGTGCCAGCAAAGAGACCCAGTACTTC. V gene TRBV6-5 combines with J gene TRBJ2-5; D is unresolved. Germline CDR1 is MNHEY and CDR2 is SVGAGI. V gave up 7 bases and J gave up 3 bases, with 0 bases separating them. The CDR3 sequence is 9 residues long.

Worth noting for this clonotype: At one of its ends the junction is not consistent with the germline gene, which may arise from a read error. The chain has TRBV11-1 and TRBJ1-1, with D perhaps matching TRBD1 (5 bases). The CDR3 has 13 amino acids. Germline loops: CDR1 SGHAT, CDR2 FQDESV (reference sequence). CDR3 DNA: TGTGCCAACAGCTTTAACGTAGGGGCTGAAGCTTTCTTT. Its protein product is CANSFNVGAEAFF.

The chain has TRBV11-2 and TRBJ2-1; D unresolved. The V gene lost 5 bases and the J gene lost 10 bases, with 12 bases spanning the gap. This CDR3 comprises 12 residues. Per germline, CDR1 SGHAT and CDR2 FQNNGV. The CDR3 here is CASSPVRPEQFF. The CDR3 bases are TGTGCCAGCAGCCCAGTACGACCAGAGCAGTTCTTC.

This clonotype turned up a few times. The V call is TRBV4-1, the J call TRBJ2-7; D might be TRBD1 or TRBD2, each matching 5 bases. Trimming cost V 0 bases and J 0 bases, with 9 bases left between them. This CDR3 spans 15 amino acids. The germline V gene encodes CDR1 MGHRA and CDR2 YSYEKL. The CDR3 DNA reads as TGCGCCAGCAGCCAAGATCCAGGGACCTCCTACGAGCAGTACTTC. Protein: CASSQDPGTSYEQYF.

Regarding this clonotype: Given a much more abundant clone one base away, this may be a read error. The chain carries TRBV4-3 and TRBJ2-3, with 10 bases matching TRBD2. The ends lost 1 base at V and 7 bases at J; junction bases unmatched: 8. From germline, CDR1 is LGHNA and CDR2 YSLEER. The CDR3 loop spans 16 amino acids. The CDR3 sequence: CASSQGTSGESYTQYF. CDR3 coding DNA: TGCGCCAGCAGCCAAGGGACTAGCGGAGAATCATATACGCAGTATTTT.

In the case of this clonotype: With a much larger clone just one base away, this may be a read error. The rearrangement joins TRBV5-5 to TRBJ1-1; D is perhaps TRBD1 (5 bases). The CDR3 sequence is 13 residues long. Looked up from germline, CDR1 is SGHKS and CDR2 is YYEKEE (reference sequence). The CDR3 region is CASSWGRNTESFF. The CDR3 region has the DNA TGTGCCAGCAGCTGGGGCCGGAACACTGAATCTTTCTTT.

The DNA for the CDR3 is TGCGCCAGCAGCCGGGAGGGACTCGGCTACGAGCAGTACTTC. This gives the protein CASSREGLGYEQYF. The chain combines TRBV4-1 with TRBJ2-7; TRBD2 agrees at 7 bases. This CDR3 contains 14 residues. Per the germline V gene, CDR1 is MGHRA and CDR2 is YSYEKL. After removal of 4 bases from V and 3 bases from J, the junction contained 6 bases not matched to a gene.

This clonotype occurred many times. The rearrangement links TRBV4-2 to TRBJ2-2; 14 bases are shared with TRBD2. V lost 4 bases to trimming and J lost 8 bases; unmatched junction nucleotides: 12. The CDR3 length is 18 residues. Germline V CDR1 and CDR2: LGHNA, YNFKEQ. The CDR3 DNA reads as TGTGCCAGCAGCCCAACTCAGGGACTAGCGGGAGTTGTTGGGGAGCTGTTTTTT. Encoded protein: CASSPTQGLAGVVGELFF.

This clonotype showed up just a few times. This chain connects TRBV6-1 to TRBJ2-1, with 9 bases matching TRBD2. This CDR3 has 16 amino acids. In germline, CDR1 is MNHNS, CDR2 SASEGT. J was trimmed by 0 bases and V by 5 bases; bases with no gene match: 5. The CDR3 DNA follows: TGTGCCAGCAGTCCTAAAGCGGGGGGCTCCTACAATGAGCAGTTCTTC. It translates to CASSPKAGGSYNEQFF.

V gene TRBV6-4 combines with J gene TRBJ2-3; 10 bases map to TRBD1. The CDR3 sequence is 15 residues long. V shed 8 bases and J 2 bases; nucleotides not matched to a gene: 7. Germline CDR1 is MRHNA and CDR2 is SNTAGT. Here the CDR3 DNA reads TGTGCCAGCTGCCCGACAGGGGGCGACACAGATACGCAGTATTTT. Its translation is CASCPTGGDTDTQYF.

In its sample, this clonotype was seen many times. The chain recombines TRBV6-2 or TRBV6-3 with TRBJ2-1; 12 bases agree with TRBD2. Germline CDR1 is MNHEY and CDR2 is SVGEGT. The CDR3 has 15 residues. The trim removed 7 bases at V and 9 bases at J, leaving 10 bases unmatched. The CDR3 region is CASTIPGLAGSEQFF. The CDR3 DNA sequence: TGTGCCAGCACCATCCCGGGACTAGCGGGTAGTGAGCAGTTCTTC.

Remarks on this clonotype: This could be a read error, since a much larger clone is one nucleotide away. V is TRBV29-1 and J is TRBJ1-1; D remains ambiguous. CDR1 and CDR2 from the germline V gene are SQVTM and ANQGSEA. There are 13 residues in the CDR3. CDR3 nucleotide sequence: TGCAGCGCTGAAGATCGCGGGAACACTGAAGCTTTCTTT. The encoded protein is CSAEDRGNTEAFF.

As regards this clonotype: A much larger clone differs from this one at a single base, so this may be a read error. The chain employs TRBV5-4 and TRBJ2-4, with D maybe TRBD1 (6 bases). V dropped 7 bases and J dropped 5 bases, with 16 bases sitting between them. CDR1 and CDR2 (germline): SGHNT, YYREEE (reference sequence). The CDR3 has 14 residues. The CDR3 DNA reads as TGTGCCAGCTCCCAAGGGGGAAGCCAAAACATTCAGTACTTC. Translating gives CASSQGGSQNIQYF.

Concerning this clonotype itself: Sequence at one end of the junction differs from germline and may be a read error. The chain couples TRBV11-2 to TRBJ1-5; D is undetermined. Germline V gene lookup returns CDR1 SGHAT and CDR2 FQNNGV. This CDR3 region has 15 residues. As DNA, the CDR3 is TGTGCCAGCAGCTTAGAGGGCAGAGAGGATCAGTCCCAGCATTTT. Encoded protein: CASSLEGREDQSQHF. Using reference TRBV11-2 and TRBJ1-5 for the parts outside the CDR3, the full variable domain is EAGVAQSPRYKIIEKRQSVAFWCNPISGHATLYWYQQILGQGPKLLIQFQNNGVVDDSQLPKDRFSAERLKGVDSTLKIQPAKLEDSAVYLCASSLEGREDQSQHFGDGTRLSIL.

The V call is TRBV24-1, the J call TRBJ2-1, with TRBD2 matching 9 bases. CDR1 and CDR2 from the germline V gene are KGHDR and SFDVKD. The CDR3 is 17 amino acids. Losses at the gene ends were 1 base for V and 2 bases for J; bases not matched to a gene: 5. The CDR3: CATSDFRGGGPYNEQFF. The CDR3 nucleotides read TGTGCCACCAGTGATTTCCGCGGGGGGGGGCCCTACAATGAGCAGTTCTTC.

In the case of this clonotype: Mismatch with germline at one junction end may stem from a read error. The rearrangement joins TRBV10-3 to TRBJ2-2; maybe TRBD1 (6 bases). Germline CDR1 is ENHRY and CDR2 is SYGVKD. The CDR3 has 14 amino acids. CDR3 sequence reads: CDSLATGNTGKLFF. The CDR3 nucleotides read TGTGACAGTTTAGCAACAGGGAACACCGGGAAGCTATTTTTT.

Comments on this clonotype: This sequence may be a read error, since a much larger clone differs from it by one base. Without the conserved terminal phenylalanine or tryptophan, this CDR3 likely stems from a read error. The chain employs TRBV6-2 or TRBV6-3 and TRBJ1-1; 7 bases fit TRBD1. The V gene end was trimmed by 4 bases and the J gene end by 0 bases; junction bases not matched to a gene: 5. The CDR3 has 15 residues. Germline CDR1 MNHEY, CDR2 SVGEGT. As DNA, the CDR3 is TGTGCCAGCAGTTCACCAGGGGGATTGAACACTGAAGCTTTCGTT. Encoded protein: CASSSPGGLNTEAFV.

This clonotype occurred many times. CDR3 sequence reads: CSARRGQGWPGELFF. The CDR3 DNA is TGCAGCGCCCGACGGGGACAGGGTTGGCCCGGGGAGCTGTTTTTT. J is TRBJ2-2 and V is TRBV29-1; 9 positions match TRBD1. This CDR3 is built from 15 residues. The V and J ends lost 7 bases and 6 bases, in that order; junction bases with no gene match: 12. Germline CDR1 and CDR2: SQVTM and ANQGSEA.

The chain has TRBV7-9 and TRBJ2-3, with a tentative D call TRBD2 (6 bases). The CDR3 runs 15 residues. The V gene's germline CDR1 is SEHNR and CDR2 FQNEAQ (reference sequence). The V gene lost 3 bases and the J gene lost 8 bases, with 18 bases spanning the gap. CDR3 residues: CASSFSGLRGVTQYF. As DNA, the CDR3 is TGTGCCAGCAGCTTCAGCGGGTTAAGGGGAGTTACGCAGTATTTT.

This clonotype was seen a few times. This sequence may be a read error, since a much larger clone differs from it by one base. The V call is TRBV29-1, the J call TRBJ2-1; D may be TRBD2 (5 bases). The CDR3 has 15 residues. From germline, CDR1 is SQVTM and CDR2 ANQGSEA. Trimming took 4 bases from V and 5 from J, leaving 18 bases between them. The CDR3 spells CSVGKSGRPDNEQFF. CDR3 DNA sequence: TGCAGCGTTGGGAAGTCGGGAAGGCCAGACAATGAGCAGTTCTTC.